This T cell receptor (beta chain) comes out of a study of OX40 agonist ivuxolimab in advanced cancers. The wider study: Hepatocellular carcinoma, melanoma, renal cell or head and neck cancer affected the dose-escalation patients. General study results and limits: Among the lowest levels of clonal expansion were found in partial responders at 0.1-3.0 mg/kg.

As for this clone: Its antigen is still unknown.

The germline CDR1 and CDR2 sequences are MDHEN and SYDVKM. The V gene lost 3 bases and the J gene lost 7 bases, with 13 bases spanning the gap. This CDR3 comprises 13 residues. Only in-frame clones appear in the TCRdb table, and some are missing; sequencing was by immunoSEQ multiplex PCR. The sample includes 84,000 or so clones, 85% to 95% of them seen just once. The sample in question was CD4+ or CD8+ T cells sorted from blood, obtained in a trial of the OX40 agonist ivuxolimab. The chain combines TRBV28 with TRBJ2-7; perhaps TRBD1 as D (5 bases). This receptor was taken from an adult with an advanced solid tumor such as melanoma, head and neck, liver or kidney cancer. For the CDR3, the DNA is TGTGCCAGCAGTTTGACAGATACCCGAGAGCAGTACTTC. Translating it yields CASSLTDTREQYF.